The 24 T cell receptor beta chains in this list originate from one sample, sequenced in a study of blood T cell repertoires in COVID-19 (dated by TCRdb to 2018 to 2021). Libraries were constructed by the immunoSEQ multiplex PCR assay. TCRdb provides this immuneACCESS table in a form limited to in-frame rearrangements. Some clones are lacking; in checked studies, under half of them reflect an unresolved V gene, and why the rest are absent is not known. The sample data list 130,000 or so clones, and roughly nine tenths of these were observed just once. The ten largest account for more than 2.5% of the sample. The specimen was peripheral blood. These receptors were obtained from a human donor with COVID-19, enrolled during active disease. The donor label of this sample is uncertain.

The gene calls are TRBV28 and TRBJ2-5; perhaps TRBD2 as D (6 bases). Germline assignment: CDR1 MDHEN and CDR2 SYDVKM. Trimming cost V 3 bases and J 1 base, with 15 bases left between them. CDR3 length: 16 residues. Here the CDR3 reads CASSFVGRGIQETQYF. CDR3 DNA: TGTGCCAGCAGTTTCGTGGGGCGGGGAATCCAAGAGACCCAGTACTTC.

This clone was seen a single time. The V call is TRBV6-5, the J call TRBJ2-7; tentatively, D is TRBD2 (5 bases). V shed 6 bases and J shed 6 bases, with 9 bases lying between them. This CDR3 is 11 amino acids long. Germline V gene sequence: CDR1 MNHEY, CDR2 SVGAGI. CDR3 loop: CASSREGEQYF. The DNA of the CDR3 is TGTGCCAGCAGCCGTGAGGGCGAGCAGTACTTC.

The chain is built from TRBV25-1 and TRBJ1-2; TRBD1 matches at 9 bases. In germline, CDR1 is MGHDK, CDR2 SYGVNS. Trimming removed 6 bases from V and 4 bases from J; junction bases left unmatched: 3. The CDR3 extends over 13 amino acids. The CDR3 reads CASRQGASYGYTF. CDR3 nucleotides: TGTGCCAGCAGACAGGGGGCGAGCTATGGCTACACCTTC.

The rearrangement links TRBV7-6 to TRBJ1-6; D is perhaps TRBD1 (6 bases). CDR1 SGHVS and CDR2 FNYEAQ come from the germline V gene. This CDR3 comprises 15 residues. Trimming took 5 bases from V and 8 from J, leaving 16 bases between them. The CDR3 sequence is CASSATGGRDSPLHF. The CDR3, as DNA: TGTGCCAGCAGCGCCACGGGGGGCCGGGATTCACCCCTCCACTTT.

This sequence joins TRBV5-1 and TRBJ1-2; 7 bases are shared with TRBD1. Per the germline V gene, CDR1 is SGHRS and CDR2 is YFSETQ. Germline trimming cut 6 bases from V and 3 bases from J; bases unmatched to any gene: 5. This CDR3 has 13 amino acids. The CDR3 is CASTGQADYGYTF. DNA for the CDR3: TGCGCCAGCACCGGACAGGCTGACTATGGCTACACCTTC. The entire variable domain, with the rest obtained from reference TRBV5-1 and TRBJ1-2, is as follows: KAGVTQTPRYLIKTRGQQVTLSCSPISGHRSVSWYQQTPGQGLQFLFEYFSETQRNKGNFPGRFSGRQFSNSRSEMNVSTLELGDSALYLCASTGQADYGYTFGSGTRLTVV.

The V gene is TRBV29-1, the J gene TRBJ1-2; 8 bases fit TRBD1. Germline V gene lookup returns CDR1 SQVTM and CDR2 ANQGSEA. There are 13 residues in the CDR3. The V segment lost 6 bases and the J segment 7 bases; nucleotides outside the gene matches: 10. In nucleotides, the CDR3 is TGCAGCGTCGCAGGACAGGGAGAGGGTGGCTACACCTTC. This encodes CSVAGQGEGGYTF.

The sample holds a few counts of this clone. This chain links TRBV6-2 or TRBV6-3 with TRBJ2-4; TRBD1 is a possible D gene (6 bases). Germline loops: CDR1 MNHEY, CDR2 SVGEGT. V lost 2 bases and J lost 3, with 14 bases in between. This CDR3 is built from 16 residues. The CDR3 region is CASSYNGQTHKNIQYF. CDR3 bases: TGTGCCAGCAGTTACAATGGACAGACTCACAAAAACATTCAGTACTTC.

The J gene is TRBJ2-7, the V gene TRBV20-1, with 7 bases aligning to TRBD1. Germline CDR1 is DFQATT and CDR2 is SNEGSKA (reference sequence). The CDR3 has 11 residues. Unmatched junction bases numbered 4, after V lost 7 bases and J lost 4 bases. In nucleotides, the CDR3 is TGCAGTGGAGGCAGGGGGTACGAGCAGTACTTC. It translates to CSGGRGYEQYF.

The V call is TRBV6-6, the J call TRBJ1-5, with 7 bases lining up with TRBD1. This CDR3 has 16 amino acids. Trimming removed 5 bases from V and 1 base from J; junction bases left unmatched: 8. Germline V CDR1 and CDR2: MNHNY, SVGAGI (reference sequence). CDR3 DNA: TGTGCCAGCAGTCCTCCACCGGGACAGAGCAATCAGCCCCAGCATTTT. Its protein is CASSPPPGQSNQPQHF.

V and J are TRBV4-1 and TRBJ2-1; D remains unclear. Germline CDR1 and CDR2: MGHRA and YSYEKL. The CDR3 runs to 15 residues. Trimming cost V 1 base and J 5 bases, with 12 bases left between them. CDR3 coding DNA: TGCGCCAGCAGCCAAGCTAGGTCGGATCACAATGAGCAGTTCTTC. Translated, it gives CASSQARSDHNEQFF.

The genes are TRBV5-6 and TRBJ1-6; possible D gene TRBD1, 6 bases. The CDR3 runs 14 residues. V shed 1 base and J shed 9 bases, with 11 bases lying between them. Germline assignment: CDR1 SGHDT and CDR2 YYEEEE. The CDR3 bases are TGTGCCAGCAGCTTGAACAGGGCAGCTTCACCCCTCCACTTT. Residues: CASSLNRAASPLHF.

This clone has only one observation. The rearrangement links TRBV10-3 to TRBJ1-6, with a possible D match to TRBD1 (5 bases). Trimming took off 0 bases at V and 5 bases at J, with 8 bases between the two ends. Per the germline V gene, CDR1 is ENHRY and CDR2 is SYGVKD. The CDR3 extends over 15 amino acids. CDR3 in DNA: TGTGCCATCAGTGAGTCCAGGGCCCATAATTCACCCCTCCACTTT. Translating it yields CAISESRAHNSPLHF.

The chain employs TRBV12-3 or TRBV12-4 and TRBJ1-1; a possible D gene is TRBD1 (5 bases). The V and J ends lost 7 bases and 7 bases respectively, with 13 bases between them. The CDR3 is 12 amino acids. The CDR3 spells CASIIRGSEAFF. Here the CDR3 DNA reads TGTGCCAGCATCATTCGGGGGAGTGAAGCTTTCTTT.

This clone was recorded once. The chain is built from TRBV6-5 and TRBJ1-1; 11 bases agree with TRBD1. J lost 4 bases, V lost 4 bases, and 5 bases had no gene match. Germline CDR1 is MNHEY and CDR2 is SVGAGI. The CDR3 covers 15 residues. CDR3 DNA sequence: TGTGCCAGCAGTTCGGGGACAGGGGGAGGCACTGAAGCTTTCTTT. Translating it yields CASSSGTGGGTEAFF.

The chain joins TRBV3-1 (or the pseudogene TRBV3-2) to TRBJ2-5, with D unresolved. Between the trimmed V and J ends, which lost 1 base and 5 bases, there was a span of 17 bases. The CDR3 consists of 16 residues. The germline V gene encodes CDR1 LGHDT and CDR2 YNNKEL (reference sequence). The CDR3 bases are TGTGCCAGCAGCCAAGGAAGAGGCAGAGGCGTCGAGACCCAGTACTTC. As protein: CASSQGRGRGVETQYF.

The chain carries TRBV3-1 (or the pseudogene TRBV3-2) and TRBJ2-2; D is undetermined. CDR1 and CDR2 (germline): LGHDT, YNNKEL (reference sequence). The CDR3 is made up of 12 amino acids. Deletions cut 3 bases from V and 5 bases from J, with 4 bases between. The CDR3 DNA sequence: TGTGCCAGCAGCCATGAGACCGGGGAGCTGTTTTTT. Protein product: CASSHETGELFF.

CDR3 in amino acids: CASSSPEQVPTDTQYF. Written as DNA, the CDR3 is TGTGCCAGCAGCTCCCCCGAACAGGTCCCCACAGATACGCAGTATTTT. The V call is TRBV7-6, the J call TRBJ2-3; D may be TRBD1 (5 bases). CDR3 length: 16 residues. Germline CDR1 reads SGHVS; CDR2 reads FNYEAQ. Deletions cut 4 bases from V and 2 bases from J, with 16 bases between.

The chain couples TRBV2 to TRBJ2-4; 9 bases align to TRBD2. The CDR3 consists of 15 residues. CDR1 is SNHLY and CDR2 is FYNNEI in the germline V gene. With 3 bases clipped from V and 4 bases from J, the junction kept 4 bases outside the gene matches. This chain's CDR3 is CASSDFSGGKNIQYF. For the CDR3, the DNA is TGTGCCAGCAGTGATTTTAGCGGGGGAAAAAACATTCAGTACTTC.

The chain joins TRBV29-1 to TRBJ2-7; 8 nucleotides align to TRBD1. Losses at the gene ends were 2 bases for V and 7 bases for J; bases not matched to a gene: 16. Germline loops: CDR1 SQVTM, CDR2 ANQGSEA. The CDR3 is 16 amino acids. CDR3 coding DNA: TGCAGCGTTGAAAGTAGGGGCAGGGGGCGTCGGGGAGAGCAGTACTTC. This sequence encodes CSVESRGRGRRGEQYF.

The J gene is TRBJ2-7, the V gene TRBV19, with 7 bases aligning to TRBD1. The V segment lost 11 bases and the J segment 3 bases; nucleotides outside the gene matches: 4. This CDR3 is built from 11 residues. CDR1 is LNHDA and CDR2 is SQIVND in the germline V gene (reference sequence). CDR3 sequence (DNA): TGTGCCTCGGGACAGAACTACGAGCAGTACTTC. Protein: CASGQNYEQYF.

The CDR3 coding sequence is TGCGCCAGCAGTGCACAGGCTAGCACAGATACGCAGTATTTT. Translated, it gives CASSAQASTDTQYF. The chain recombines TRBV10-2 with TRBJ2-3, with a tentative D call TRBD1 (5 bases). This CDR3 contains 14 residues. In germline, CDR1 is WSHSY, CDR2 SAAADI. Trimming removed 4 bases at V and 0 bases at J, with 8 bases between.

The rearrangement uses TRBV6-2 or TRBV6-3 and TRBJ2-1; TRBD1 matches 10 bases. The CDR3 covers 17 residues. Per the germline V gene, CDR1 is MNHEY and CDR2 is SVGEGT. Trimming cost V 5 bases and J 6 bases; bases outside gene matches: 13. The CDR3 loop reads CASSNPDRGQFGNEQFF. For the CDR3, the DNA is TGTGCCAGCAGTAATCCTGACAGGGGGCAGTTCGGCAATGAGCAGTTCTTC.

The V gene is TRBV5-6, the J gene TRBJ2-7; D may be TRBD2 (7 bases). CDR1 and CDR2 from the germline V gene are SGHDT and YYEEEE. The ends were cut back, 6 bases at V and 2 bases at J, with 21 bases in the middle. The CDR3 contains 16 residues. The CDR3 nucleotides read TGTGCCAGCACCTCGGCCCTTAGGGGGGGAACCTACGAGCAGTACTTC. This codes for CASTSALRGGTYEQYF.

The chain uses TRBV7-6 and TRBJ1-5; maybe TRBD1 (6 bases). V dropped 5 bases and J dropped 7 bases, with 15 bases sitting between them. Per the germline V gene, CDR1 is SGHVS and CDR2 is FNYEAQ. The CDR3 is 14 residues long. The CDR3 DNA is TGTGCCAGCAGCGTGACCCGGGGGGCCCAGCCCCAGCATTTT. It translates to CASSVTRGAQPQHF.